Following are 31 T cell receptor beta chains from one sample sequenced in a study of OX40 agonist ivuxolimab in advanced cancers. Library method: the immunoSEQ multiplex PCR assay. This immuneACCESS table, as held by TCRdb, lists in-frame sequences with V and J called but not all clones. Of the missing ones, under half trace to an unresolved V gene in checked studies; the others have no known cause. The sample table lists more than 40,000 clones, over 75% of them with a count of one. The ten largest account for 4.9% of the sample. This material consisted of CD4+ or CD8+ T cells sorted from blood, taken in a trial of the OX40 agonist ivuxolimab. The receptors were sampled from an adult with an advanced solid tumor such as melanoma, head and neck, liver or kidney cancer.

The rearrangement joins TRBV30 to TRBJ2-3; D is uncertain. Trimming left V 0 bases short and J 4 bases short, with 5 bases between. Germline-derived CDR1 and CDR2 are GTSNPN and SVGIG (reference sequence). This CDR3 spans 12 amino acids. The CDR3 bases are TGTGCCTGGAGTGTCCTTTCAGATACGCAGTATTTT. Its protein product is CAWSVLSDTQYF.

The rearrangement joins TRBV28 to TRBJ2-7; unclear D gene. There are 15 residues in the CDR3. Per the germline V gene, CDR1 is MDHEN and CDR2 is SYDVKM. With 0 bases removed from V and 5 bases from J, the gap between germline ends came to 14 bases. The CDR3 DNA reads as TGTGCCAGCAGTTTATGGGCTGTGGGATTCAACGAGCAGTACTTC. It yields the protein CASSLWAVGFNEQYF.

This chain connects TRBV2 to TRBJ2-7, with TRBD1 identical over 7 bases. Germline trimming cut 2 bases from V and 3 bases from J; bases unmatched to any gene: 10. Germline CDR1 reads SNHLY; CDR2 reads FYNNEI. This CDR3 spans 16 amino acids. CDR3 DNA: TGTGCCAGCAGTGAACTAACCGGGACAGAGAACTACGAGCAGTACGTC. Its protein product is CASSELTGTENYEQYV.

This clone appeared once. The chain combines TRBV4-1 with TRBJ2-3; no clear D. Trimming pared 0 bases from V and 6 bases from J, leaving 13 bases between. The CDR3 extends over 15 amino acids. CDR1 and CDR2 (germline): MGHRA, YSYEKL. For the CDR3, the DNA is TGCGCCAGCAGCCAAGACGACGACGGCTCCGATACGCAGTATTTT. It is translated as CASSQDDDGSDTQYF.

The V gene is TRBV27, the J gene TRBJ2-1; 10 bases align to TRBD2. V shed 6 bases, J shed 6 bases, and the junction held 5 bases outside the gene matches. Germline lookup yields CDR1 MNHEY and CDR2 SMNVEV (reference sequence). There are 14 residues in the CDR3. The CDR3 DNA follows: TGTGCCAGCAGGCGGCTAGCGGGAGTCAATGAGCAGTTCTTC. Amino acids: CASRRLAGVNEQFF.

This sequence joins TRBV28 and TRBJ1-5; D remains ambiguous. V gave up 8 bases and J gave up 4 bases, with 12 bases separating them. The CDR3 has 13 residues. The germline gives CDR1 MDHEN, CDR2 SYDVKM. CDR3 DNA: TGTGCCAGCGGCAGGTCCCCAAATCAGCCCCAGCATTTT. This sequence encodes CASGRSPNQPQHF.

As to this clone: The sample carries other DNA sequences with the same CDR3. The chain couples TRBV7-9 to TRBJ1-1; no clear D. CDR1 is SEHNR, CDR2 FQNEAQ, per germline (reference sequence). The CDR3 spans 14 residues. Trimming stripped 0 bases from V and 1 base from J, with 6 bases between. CDR3 DNA sequence: TGTGCCAGCAGCTTAGCGGGCGGGAACACTGAAGCTTTCTTT. Amino acid sequence: CASSLAGGNTEAFF. Filled out from reference TRBV7-9 and TRBJ1-1, the complete variable domain reads DTGVSQNPRHKITKRGQNVTFRCDPISEHNRLYWYRQTLGQGPEFLTYFQNEAQLEKSRLLSDRFSAERPKGSFSTLEIQRTEQGDSAMYLCASSLAGGNTEAFFGQGTRLTVV.

In its sample, this clone was seen a few times. The gene calls are TRBV27 and TRBJ1-1, with D hard to call. Germline lookup yields CDR1 MNHEY and CDR2 SMNVEV (reference sequence). The CDR3 is 13 amino acids. The germline V and J ends were trimmed by 3 bases and 6 bases, with 11 bases remaining between them. The CDR3: CASSFGSRPEAFF. The CDR3 nucleotides read TGTGCCAGCAGTTTCGGCAGCCGACCTGAAGCTTTCTTT.

The V and J genes are TRBV6-6 and TRBJ2-2, with TRBD2 identical over 7 bases. This CDR3 is 14 amino acids long. Per germline, CDR1 MNHNY and CDR2 SVGAGI (reference sequence). After removal of 2 bases from V and 10 bases from J, the junction contained 7 bases not matched to a gene. In DNA form, the CDR3 reads TGTGCCAGCAGTTACGTAGGGAGGGAGGTGGAGCTGTTTTTT. Translated: CASSYVGREVELFF.

This rearrangement joins TRBV28 to TRBJ2-7; D is ambiguous. The CDR3 covers 13 residues. From germline, CDR1 is MDHEN and CDR2 SYDVKM. The V end lost 6 bases, the J end lost 4 bases, and 13 bases lay between the germline ends. The CDR3 here is CASSPRMGYEQYV. The CDR3, as DNA: TGTGCCAGCAGCCCCAGGATGGGTTACGAGCAGTACGTC.

The rearrangement uses TRBV4-1 and TRBJ2-1; D ambiguous. The germline V gene encodes CDR1 MGHRA and CDR2 YSYEKL. The CDR3 is made up of 18 amino acids. The V and J ends lost 0 bases and 0 bases respectively, with 15 bases between them. The CDR3 DNA sequence: TGCGCCAGCAGCCAAGAAGGCGCCGGACCTAGCTCCTACAATGAGCAGTTCTTC. Protein sequence: CASSQEGAGPSSYNEQFF.

The count of this clone is one. The V and J genes are TRBV11-2 and TRBJ2-3, with 12 bases identical to TRBD2. Germline lookup yields CDR1 SGHAT and CDR2 FQNNGV. V shed 4 bases, J shed 2 bases, and the junction held 7 bases outside the gene matches. This CDR3 spans 17 amino acids. CDR3 in DNA: TGTGCCAGCAGCTCCTTGACTAGCGGGGGCCCCACAGATACGCAGTATTTT. Its protein product is CASSSLTSGGPTDTQYF.

The rearrangement joins TRBV6-4 to TRBJ2-2; 7 nucleotides match TRBD1. This CDR3 is 14 amino acids long. Trimming at V came to 4 bases and at J to 3 bases, leaving 2 bases not matched to a gene. Germline values: CDR1 MRHNA, CDR2 SNTAGT. CDR3 in amino acids: CASSAGTDTGELFF. In nucleotides, the CDR3 is TGTGCCAGCAGTGCCGGGACAGACACCGGGGAGCTGTTTTTT.

This clone was seen a single time. This chain links TRBV19 with TRBJ2-7, with 7 positions matching TRBD1. Germline V CDR1 and CDR2: LNHDA, SQIVND (reference sequence). V was pared by 5 bases and J by 3 bases, with 10 bases of the junction left unmatched. The CDR3 sequence is 15 residues long. The CDR3 region has the DNA TGTGCCAGTAGTCCCGGACAGGCAGGGATCTACGAGCAGTACGTC. Amino acids: CASSPGQAGIYEQYV.

The chain recombines TRBV14 with TRBJ1-2; 7 bases line up with TRBD1. This CDR3 contains 13 residues. V shed 1 base, J shed 7 bases, and the junction held 3 bases outside the gene matches. CDR1 and CDR2 from the germline V gene are SGHDN and FVKESK. In nucleotides, the CDR3 is TGTGCCAGCAGCCAAGGGAGGGGGCCTGGCTACACCTTC. The encoded protein is CASSQGRGPGYTF.

This chain connects TRBV27 to TRBJ2-1; TRBD2 agrees at 7 bases. With 4 bases clipped from V and 8 bases from J, the junction kept 11 bases outside the gene matches. Germline lookup yields CDR1 MNHEY and CDR2 SMNVEV (reference sequence). CDR3 length: 15 amino acids. Written as DNA, the CDR3 is TGTGCCAGCAGTTCAGTAGCGGGCCCTATCCATGAGCAGTTCTTC. Its protein is CASSSVAGPIHEQFF.

The DNA of the CDR3 is TGTGCCAGCGCGGTTCAGGGGACCCTTATTCTCGAGCAGTACTTC. Amino acids: CASAVQGTLILEQYF. The chain couples TRBV5-4 to TRBJ2-7, with TRBD1 as a possible D gene (6 bases). The CDR3 totals 15 residues. V was clipped by 7 bases and J by 6 bases, with 23 bases between them. Germline CDR1 and CDR2: SGHNT and YYREEE (reference sequence).

The V call is TRBV7-8, the J call TRBJ1-1; D is possibly TRBD1 (6 bases). Germline values: CDR1 SGHVS, CDR2 FQNEAQ. The CDR3 contains 14 residues. V was clipped by 5 bases and J by 1 base, with 11 bases between them. CDR3 DNA: TGTGCCAGCAGCATCCCGGGACAGAACACTGAAGCTTTCTTT. It yields the protein CASSIPGQNTEAFF.

The chain links TRBV2 to TRBJ2-7, with D perhaps matching TRBD1 (7 bases). Germline V gene sequence: CDR1 SNHLY, CDR2 FYNNEI. The CDR3 runs to 12 residues. V dropped 7 bases and J dropped 4 bases, with 11 bases sitting between them. The CDR3 DNA reads as TGTGCCAGCAACCCAGGGGGGTACGAGCAGTACGTC. Its protein product is CASNPGGYEQYV.

This sequence joins TRBV6-5 and TRBJ1-2; D may be TRBD1 (6 bases). V lost 2 bases to trimming and J lost 7 bases, with 20 bases between them. This CDR3 spans 16 amino acids. Germline V lookup: CDR1 MNHEY, CDR2 SVGAGI. CDR3 bases: TGTGCCAGCAGTTACGGTCGGGGGCTTGCTGGGATTGGCTACACCTTC. Its protein is CASSYGRGLAGIGYTF.

This rearrangement joins TRBV5-1 to TRBJ1-1, with unresolved D. The ends were cut back, 0 bases at V and 7 bases at J, with 7 bases in the middle. Germline loops: CDR1 SGHRS, CDR2 YFSETQ. The CDR3 contains 12 residues. DNA of the CDR3: TGCGCCAGCAGCTTGGATATAGGTGAAGCTTTCTTT. Amino acids: CASSLDIGEAFF.

Only one count was recorded for this clone. The chain uses TRBV5-6 and TRBJ1-2; 7 nucleotides match TRBD1. This CDR3 is 15 amino acids long. The germline V gene has CDR1 SGHDT and CDR2 YYEEEE. The V segment lost 6 bases and the J segment 1 base; nucleotides outside the gene matches: 9. This CDR3 is CASIVRDSNNYGYTF. The CDR3 nucleotides read TGTGCCAGCATCGTCCGGGACAGCAATAACTATGGCTACACCTTC.

This chain joins TRBV27 and TRBJ2-3; TRBD1 aligns across 8 bases. The CDR3 contains 20 residues. The ends lost 0 bases at V and 4 bases at J; junction bases unmatched: 18. The germline V gene has CDR1 MNHEY and CDR2 SMNVEV (reference sequence). The CDR3 sequence is CASSLSPPIGTGVWADTQYF. As DNA, the CDR3 is TGTGCCAGCAGTTTATCACCACCAATAGGGACAGGAGTATGGGCAGATACGCAGTATTTT.

The chain recombines TRBV27 with TRBJ1-1; maybe TRBD1 (5 bases). CDR3 length equals 13 residues. V dropped 5 bases and J dropped 4 bases, with 11 bases sitting between them. Germline V gene data show CDR1 as MNHEY and CDR2 as SMNVEV (reference sequence). CDR3 amino acids: CASSVDRGTEAFF. CDR3 nucleotides: TGTGCCAGCAGTGTGGATAGGGGCACTGAAGCTTTCTTT.

The chain links TRBV7-9 to TRBJ1-4; 7 bases match TRBD1. The junction had 5 bases not matched to a gene; V was cut back by 1 base and J by 0 bases. This CDR3 contains 17 residues. CDR1 and CDR2 (germline): SEHNR, FQNEAQ (reference sequence). The CDR3 region has the DNA TGTGCCAGCAGCTTAGTTGGGACAGATACAACTAATGAAAAACTGTTTTTT. It specifies CASSLVGTDTTNEKLFF.

The rearrangement joins TRBV6-1 to TRBJ1-3; D not certain. Trimming took off 11 bases at V and 0 bases at J, with 14 bases between the two ends. CDR1 is MNHNS and CDR2 is SASEGT in the germline V gene. The CDR3 spans 14 residues. The CDR3 DNA is TGTGCCGCTGGCGTCCCCCTCTCTGGAAACACCATATATTTT. Its protein product is CAAGVPLSGNTIYF.

This chain links TRBV5-1 with TRBJ2-3, with D possibly matching TRBD1 (8 bases). CDR1 and CDR2 from the germline V gene are SGHRS and YFSETQ. CDR3 length: 15 amino acids. V was shortened by 2 bases and J by 5 bases, with 15 bases between the two germline ends. Here the CDR3 DNA reads TGCGCCAGCAGCTTCCTACAGGGGGAGGGAGATACGCAGTATTTT. This encodes CASSFLQGEGDTQYF.

The rearrangement links TRBV19 to TRBJ2-1; 7 bases fit TRBD2. Germline-derived CDR1 and CDR2 are LNHDA and SQIVND (reference sequence). This CDR3 is 15 amino acids long. V lost 5 bases, J lost 2 bases, and 6 bases stayed unmatched. CDR3 region: CASSVASGAYNEQFF. CDR3 DNA sequence: TGTGCCAGTAGTGTTGCTAGCGGAGCCTACAATGAGCAGTTCTTC.

This clone has a single count. The chain couples TRBV6-6 to TRBJ2-1, with D possibly matching TRBD1 (5 bases). The ends were cut back, 6 bases at V and 5 bases at J, with 11 bases in the middle. CDR3 length: 13 amino acids. The germline gives CDR1 MNHNY, CDR2 SVGAGI (reference sequence). The DNA of the CDR3 is TGTGCCAGCAGCATAACAGGAGACAATGAGCAGTTCTTC. As protein: CASSITGDNEQFF.

The chain is built from TRBV18 and TRBJ2-7; TRBD1 might be the D (6 bases). Germline V gives CDR1 KGHSH, CDR2 LQKENI. The CDR3 has 13 residues. V was cut by 0 bases and J by 3 bases, with 6 bases left in between. The CDR3 DNA sequence: TGTGCCAGCTCACCACCGGACAGCTACGAGCAGTACGTC. Translated, it gives CASSPPDSYEQYV.

The rearrangement uses TRBV7-2 and TRBJ2-2; tentatively, D is TRBD1 (6 bases). Germline CDR1 is SGHTA and CDR2 is FQGNSA. Between the trimmed V and J ends, which lost 2 bases and 4 bases, there was a span of 17 bases. CDR3 length: 17 residues. CDR3 sequence: CASSLREGGHITGELFF. In nucleotides, the CDR3 is TGTGCCAGCAGCTTAAGGGAAGGGGGTCATATCACCGGGGAGCTGTTTTTT.